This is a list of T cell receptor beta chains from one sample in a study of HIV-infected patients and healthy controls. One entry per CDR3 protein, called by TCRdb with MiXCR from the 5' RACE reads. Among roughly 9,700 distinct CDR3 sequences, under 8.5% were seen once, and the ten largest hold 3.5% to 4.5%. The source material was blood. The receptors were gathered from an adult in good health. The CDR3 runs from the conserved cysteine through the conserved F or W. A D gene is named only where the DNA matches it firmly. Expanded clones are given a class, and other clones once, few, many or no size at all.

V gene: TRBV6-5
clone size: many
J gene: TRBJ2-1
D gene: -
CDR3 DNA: TGTGCCAGCAGTTATACTAGAATGATAAATGAGCAGTTCTTC
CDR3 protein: CASSYTRMINEQFF

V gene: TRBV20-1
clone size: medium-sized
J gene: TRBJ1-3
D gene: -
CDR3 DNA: TGCAGTGCTAGAGATCCCCGTGGAAACACCATATATTTT
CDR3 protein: CSARDPRGNTIYF

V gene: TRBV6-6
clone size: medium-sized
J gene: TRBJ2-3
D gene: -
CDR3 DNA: TGTGCCAGCAGTTACCGGGCCGGATTCACAGATACGCAGTATTTT
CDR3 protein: CASSYRAGFTDTQYF

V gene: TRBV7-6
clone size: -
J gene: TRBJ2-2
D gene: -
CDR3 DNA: TGTGCCAGCAGCCCTGGGACGCTCACCGGGGAGCTGTTTTTT
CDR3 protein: CASSPGTLTGELFF

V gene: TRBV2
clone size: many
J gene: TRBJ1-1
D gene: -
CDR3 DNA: TGTGCCAGCAGTGGGGTGGAGAACACTGAAGCTTTCTTT
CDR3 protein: CASSGVENTEAFF

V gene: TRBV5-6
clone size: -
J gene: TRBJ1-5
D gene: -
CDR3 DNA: TGTGCCAGCAGCTTGGAGAGCAATCAGCCCCAGCATTTT
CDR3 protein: CASSLESNQPQHF

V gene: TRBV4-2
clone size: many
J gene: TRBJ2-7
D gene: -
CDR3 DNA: TGTGCCAGCAGCCGTCGGACGGGGACCGCGGAAAGCTACGAGCAGTACTTC
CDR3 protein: CASSRRTGTAESYEQYF

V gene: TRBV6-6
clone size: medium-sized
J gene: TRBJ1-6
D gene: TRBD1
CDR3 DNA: TGTGCCAGCACCCCTCGGGACAGGGTTAATTCACCCCTCCACTTT
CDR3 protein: CASTPRDRVNSPLHF

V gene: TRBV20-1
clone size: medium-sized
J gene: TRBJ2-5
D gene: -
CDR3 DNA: TGCAGTGCTAGACGACTAACAGGGAACCAAGAGACCCAGTACTTC
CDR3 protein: CSARRLTGNQETQYF

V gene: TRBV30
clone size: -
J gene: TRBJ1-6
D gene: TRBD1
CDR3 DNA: TGTGCCTGGAGTGCCCGCCGGGACAGGGTTAATTCACCCCTCCACTTT
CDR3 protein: CAWSARRDRVNSPLHF

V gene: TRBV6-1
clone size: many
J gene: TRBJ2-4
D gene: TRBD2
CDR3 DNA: TGTGCCAGCAGTGAAGCCGGACTAGCGGGGGGGACCAAAAACATTCAGTACTTC
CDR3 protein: CASSEAGLAGGTKNIQYF

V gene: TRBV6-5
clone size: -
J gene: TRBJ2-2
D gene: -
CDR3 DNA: TGTGCCACGTCTCGGGGGGCCGACACCGGGGAGCTGTTTTTT
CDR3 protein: CATSRGADTGELFF

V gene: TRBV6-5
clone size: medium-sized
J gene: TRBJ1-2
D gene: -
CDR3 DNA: TGTGCCAGCAGTTATTCCGACCCTACCTATGGCTACACCTTC
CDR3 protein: CASSYSDPTYGYTF

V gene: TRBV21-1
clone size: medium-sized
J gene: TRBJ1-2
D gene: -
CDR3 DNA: TGTGCCAGCAGTCGACAGGGGTTTGGCTACACCTTC
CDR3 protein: CASSRQGFGYTF

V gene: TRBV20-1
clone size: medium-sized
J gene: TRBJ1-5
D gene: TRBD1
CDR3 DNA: TGCAGTGCCAAAGAGACAGGGTTTAGCAATCAGCCCCAGCATTTT
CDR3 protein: CSAKETGFSNQPQHF